Listed below are T cell receptor beta chains from one sample, sequenced in a study of cytomegalovirus exposure and HLA in healthy donors. Profiling relied on immunoSEQ multiplex PCR, and the TCRdb table lists in-frame clones only, not all of them. The table shows about 200,000 clones, with roughly 68% occurring only once. The sample comprised PBMCs. These receptors all come from a man aged 35 to 55 in good health and CMV-seropositive. CDR3s include the opening cysteine and the closing phenylalanine or tryptophan. The order of the fields is V gene, CDR3 length, clone size, D gene, J gene, CDR3 DNA, CDR3 protein. A D gene is named only where the DNA matches it firmly. The size field is filled for only some rows; it gives once, few, many or a size class.

TRBV6-4	13	-	-	TRBJ2-5	TGTGCCAGCAGTGACGGGGCTGGGGAGACCCAGTACTTC	CASSDGAGETQYF
TRBV14	14	few	-	TRBJ2-5	TGTGCCAGCAGGGGAGGTGCTACATCAGAGACCCAGTACTTC	CASRGGATSETQYF
TRBV19	14	few	TRBD1	TRBJ1-6	TGTGCCAGTAGTAACGACAGGGAGAATTCACCCCTCCACTTT	CASSNDRENSPLHF
TRBV19	13	-	-	TRBJ2-6	TGTGCCGGGCGTTACCCTGGGGCCAACGTCCTGACTTTC	CAGRYPGANVLTF
TRBV5-4	16	-	-	TRBJ1-2	TGTGCCAGCAGCTTGGCCCGGGGGGAAGGGAGCTATGGCTACACCTTC	CASSLARGEGSYGYTF
TRBV28	15	-	TRBD1	TRBJ1-2	TGTGCCAGCAGTTTAGGGACAGGGGGAGGCTATGGCTACACCTTC	CASSLGTGGGYGYTF
TRBV28	17	-	TRBD1	TRBJ1-1	TGTGCCAGCAGCCCGGGACAGGGCCCACTTCTAGGCACTGAAGCTTTCTTT	CASSPGQGPLLGTEAFF
TRBV11-3	15	once	TRBD1	TRBJ2-2	TGTGCCAGCAGCGTAGACAGGGGTGCCACCGGGGAGCTGTTTTTT	CASSVDRGATGELFF
TRBV9	14	-	-	TRBJ2-1	TGTGCCAGCAGCGTACAGACTGGAGGTGGGGAGCAGTTCTTC	CASSVQTGGGEQFF
TRBV7-8	15	-	-	TRBJ2-7	TGTGCCAGCAGCTTAGACACAGGGAGCTCCTACGAGCAGTACTTC	CASSLDTGSSYEQYF
TRBV5-1	14	few	-	TRBJ2-5	TGCGCCAGCAGCCTGGAGGGGGCCCAAGAGACCCAGTACTTC	CASSLEGAQETQYF
TRBV4-1	15	-	-	TRBJ2-3	TGCGCCAGCAGCCAAGATGGGGCAGTCACAGATACGCAGTATTTT	CASSQDGAVTDTQYF
TRBV27	13	few	TRBD2	TRBJ2-5	TGTGCCAGCAGACTAGCGGGGGGAGAGACCCAGTACTTC	CASRLAGGETQYF
TRBV11-3	15	few	-	TRBJ1-3	TGTGCCAGCTTGGACAGCCCTAAGTCCGGAAACACCATATATTTT	CASLDSPKSGNTIYF
TRBV27	12	few	-	TRBJ2-7	TGTGCCAGCAAAACAGGAACCTACGAGCAGTACTTC	CASKTGTYEQYF
TRBV7-9	15	-	TRBD1	TRBJ2-3	TGTGCCAGCAGCTTGGGGACAGCTAACACAGATACGCAGTATTTT	CASSLGTANTDTQYF
TRBV15	20	few	TRBD1	TRBJ2-6	TGTGCCACCAGCAGAGATCAAAGAAGGCCAGGGGGCGCTGGGGCCAACGTCCTGACTTTC	CATSRDQRRPGGAGANVLTF
TRBV21-1	8	-	-	TRBJ1-4	TGTGCCAGCAGCTTGACAGTTTTT	CASSLTVF
TRBV19	15	-	TRBD1	TRBJ1-1	TGTGCCAGTAGTGCCGGACAGGGGGCCAACACTGAAGCTTTCTTT	CASSAGQGANTEAFF
TRBV6-5	13	-	-	TRBJ1-3	TGTGCCAGCACTGGGGGCACTGGAAACACCATATATTTT	CASTGGTGNTIYF